This TCR beta chain was retrieved from a study of blood T cells in healthy people across ages. The germline gives CDR1 SEHNR, CDR2 FQNEAQ (reference sequence). CDR3 length: 12 amino acids. The germline V and J ends were trimmed by 1 base and 7 bases, with 7 bases remaining between them. This clonotype was observed a handful of times. With a J-beta primer mix and a sample-barcoded 5' primer, a second PCR ran roughly 6 to 11 cycles. In TCRdb, the 5' RACE reads were re-called with MiXCR into one record per CDR3 protein. The sample lists around 1,900,000 distinct CDR3 sequences, roughly two fifths seen once, with about 23% in the top ten.

Sequences were obtained from blood. This chain links TRBV7-9 with TRBJ1-1; D gene uncertain. This receptor was taken from a human donor in good health. CDR3 sequence reads: CASSLGPFEAFF. The CDR3 DNA reads as TGTGCCAGCAGCTTAGGACCCTTTGAAGCTTTCTTT.